One and the same sample provided the 27 T cell receptor beta chains below, sequenced in a study of sequential checkpoint blockade in melanoma. Assay: immunoSEQ multiplex PCR; the TCRdb copy retains only in-frame clones and omits some. The table lists about 12,000 clones, about 26% of them singletons. Treatment specified: randomized to nivolumab then ipilimumab (arm A) or the reverse (arm B). Sequencing was performed on tumor tissue (inferred from file names), taken from a patient given nivolumab and ipilimumab in sequence. All receptors derive from a human donor with melanoma.

V is TRBV5-1 and J is TRBJ2-1; 11 bases map to TRBD1. Germline V gives CDR1 SGHRS, CDR2 YFSETQ. The CDR3 has 14 amino acids. Trimming removed 7 bases from V and 8 bases from J; junction bases left unmatched: 8. The CDR3 DNA sequence: TGCGCCAGCGGAGGACAGGGGGCTTCCTATGAGCAGTTCTTC. It translates to CASGGQGASYEQFF. The full variable domain, completed using reference TRBV5-1 and TRBJ2-1, is KAGVTQTPRYLIKTRGQQVTLSCSPISGHRSVSWYQQTPGQGLQFLFEYFSETQRNKGNFPGRFSGRQFSNSRSEMNVSTLELGDSALYLCASGGQGASYEQFFGPGTRLTVL.

This clone has a handful of counts. The chain joins TRBV6-8 to TRBJ1-1, with a tentative D call TRBD1 (5 bases). CDR3 size: 13 residues. Germline assignment: CDR1 MNHGY and CDR2 SAAAGT. Trimming removed 0 bases at V and 7 bases at J, with 9 bases between. The CDR3 protein is CASSYSGGGEAFF. CDR3 coding DNA: TGTGCCAGCAGTTACTCTGGCGGGGGTGAAGCTTTCTTT.

This clone was detected only a few times. In DNA form, the CDR3 reads TGTGCCTTGAGTTCTCAAGGGACCACCGGGGAGCTGTTTTTT. It codes for CALSSQGTTGELFF. The chain has TRBV19 and TRBJ2-2; D is tentatively TRBD1 or TRBD2 (5 bases each). Per germline, CDR1 LNHDA and CDR2 SQIVND (reference sequence). V was trimmed by 11 bases and J by 4 bases, leaving 17 bases between them. The CDR3 has 14 residues.

The V call is TRBV10-2, the J call TRBJ2-3, with 10 bases matching TRBD2. Germline CDR1 WSHSY, CDR2 SAAADI. Unmatched junction bases numbered 23, after V lost 6 bases and J lost 2 bases. CDR3 length: 21 residues. CDR3 amino acids: CASSPGPTRRGLAVNTDTQYF. In DNA form, the CDR3 reads TGCGCCAGCAGCCCGGGACCAACACGCCGCGGACTAGCGGTCAACACAGATACGCAGTATTTT.

This clone was observed a handful of times. The chain links TRBV11-3 to TRBJ1-2; TRBD1 aligns across 7 bases. The CDR3 loop spans 15 amino acids. Germline assignment: CDR1 SGHNT and CDR2 YENEEA. The J segment lost 6 bases and the V segment lost 4 bases, leaving 11 bases of the junction unmatched. CDR3 residues: CASSWSGQRNDGYTF. The CDR3 nucleotides are TGTGCCAGCAGCTGGTCGGGACAGCGGAATGATGGCTACACCTTC.

This clone was recorded a few times. The chain joins TRBV10-3 to TRBJ2-1; D is possibly TRBD1 (6 bases). CDR1 and CDR2 (germline): ENHRY, SYGVKD. The CDR3 sequence is 15 residues long. Trimming stripped 4 bases from V and 2 bases from J, with 12 bases between. Written as DNA, the CDR3 is TGTGCCATCAGTGTTTCAGGGGATCCCTACAATGAGCAGTTCTTC. Translation gives CAISVSGDPYNEQFF.

The rearrangement joins TRBV5-1 to TRBJ2-1, with 10 bases matching TRBD1. The germline V gene has CDR1 SGHRS and CDR2 YFSETQ. After removal of 3 bases from V and 8 bases from J, the junction contained 8 bases not matched to a gene. This CDR3 has 15 residues. The CDR3 loop reads CASSSPTGGRDEQFF. In DNA, the CDR3 is TGCGCCAGCAGCTCTCCGACAGGGGGCAGGGATGAGCAGTTCTTC. Full variable domain (missing parts from reference TRBV5-1 and TRBJ2-1): KAGVTQTPRYLIKTRGQQVTLSCSPISGHRSVSWYQQTPGQGLQFLFEYFSETQRNKGNFPGRFSGRQFSNSRSEMNVSTLELGDSALYLCASSSPTGGRDEQFFGPGTRLTVL.

This rearrangement joins TRBV28 to TRBJ2-3; tentatively, D is TRBD2 (5 bases). This CDR3 is 17 amino acids long. With 3 bases removed from V and 2 bases from J, the gap between germline ends came to 18 bases. Germline V gives CDR1 MDHEN, CDR2 SYDVKM. As DNA, the CDR3 is TGTGCCAGCAGTTTCCCCTTACGTGGGGAGATCACAGATACGCAGTATTTT. This gives the protein CASSFPLRGEITDTQYF.

The chain couples TRBV5-1 to TRBJ2-5, with 10 bases lining up with TRBD1. The CDR3 spans 14 residues. Trimming took 3 bases from V and 5 from J; bases not matched to a gene: 4. The V gene's germline CDR1 is SGHRS and CDR2 YFSETQ. The DNA of the CDR3 is TGCGCCAGCAGCTCCGGGACAGGGGAGGAGACCCAGTACTTC. Translation: CASSSGTGEETQYF.

This clone was counted between two and nine times. The chain recombines TRBV6-8 with TRBJ2-1; the match to TRBD2 covers 8 bases. This CDR3 has 15 residues. Germline V gives CDR1 MNHGY, CDR2 SAAAGT. J gave up 4 bases and V 5 bases, and 7 bases lay outside the gene matches. The CDR3 region is CASSQAGDPYNEQFF. The CDR3 DNA reads as TGTGCCAGCAGTCAAGCGGGAGACCCATACAATGAGCAGTTCTTC.

By sample fraction, this clone is medium-sized (0.01 to 0.1%). V gene TRBV11-3 combines with J gene TRBJ2-6; D is unresolved. The CDR3 is made up of 17 amino acids. V was trimmed by 1 base and J by 1 base, leaving 11 bases between them. In germline, CDR1 is SGHNT, CDR2 YENEEA. CDR3 sequence: CASSLGFRRSGANVLTF. CDR3 in DNA: TGTGCCAGCAGCTTAGGCTTCAGGAGATCTGGGGCCAACGTCCTGACTTTC.

The CDR3 nucleotides are TGTGCCAGCTCACCGACGGGGCCTACCTACGAGCAGTACTTC. Its protein product is CASSPTGPTYEQYF. This sequence joins TRBV18 and TRBJ2-7; possibly TRBD1 or TRBD2 for D (5 bases each). The germline gives CDR1 KGHSH, CDR2 LQKENI. CDR3 length: 14 amino acids. V lost 3 bases to trimming and J lost 2 bases, with 11 bases between them.

V and J are TRBV29-1 and TRBJ2-3; 9 bases align to TRBD1. CDR1 is SQVTM, CDR2 ANQGSEA, per germline. CDR3 size: 13 residues. The V segment lost 6 bases and the J segment 7 bases; nucleotides outside the gene matches: 8. The CDR3 is CSVGQGGVYTQYF. The CDR3 DNA sequence: TGCAGCGTGGGACAGGGAGGGGTGTATACGCAGTATTTT.

The V and J genes are TRBV4-1 and TRBJ1-2; unclear D gene. Germline assignment: CDR1 MGHRA and CDR2 YSYEKL. The germline V and J ends were trimmed by 3 bases and 4 bases, with 18 bases remaining between them. This CDR3 is 16 amino acids long. CDR3 sequence reads: CASSQPIGPFSYGYTF. Written as DNA, the CDR3 is TGCGCCAGCAGCCAGCCGATTGGACCCTTCTCCTATGGCTACACCTTC.

This clone occurred many times. The CDR3 reads CASNPRAGGYEQYF. DNA for the CDR3: TGTGCCAGCAACCCACGAGCGGGGGGGTACGAGCAGTACTTC. J is TRBJ2-7 and V is TRBV9; 10 bases are shared with TRBD2. After removal of 6 bases from V and 4 bases from J, the junction contained 7 bases not matched to a gene. CDR3 size: 14 residues. Germline V lookup: CDR1 SGDLS, CDR2 YYNGEE.

V usage is TRBV11-3 and J usage is TRBJ2-7; 9 bases line up with TRBD1. This CDR3 has 20 residues. Germline CDR1 is SGHNT and CDR2 is YENEEA. Unmatched junction bases numbered 21, after V lost 5 bases and J lost 1 base. The CDR3: CASSRSIPLPGQGLSYEQYF. The CDR3 DNA sequence: TGTGCCAGCAGCCGTTCCATCCCGCTTCCTGGACAGGGGTTATCCTACGAGCAGTACTTC.

This sequence joins TRBV11-1 and TRBJ2-2; D is undetermined. CDR3 length equals 14 residues. V lost 6 bases and J 1 base, leaving 9 bases between the germline ends. Germline V gives CDR1 SGHAT, CDR2 FQDESV (reference sequence). The CDR3 DNA sequence: TGTGCCAGCAGTTTTACTGAGAACACCGGGGAGCTGTTTTTT. As protein: CASSFTENTGELFF.

The sample holds a few counts of this clone. Other DNA sequences from this sample encode an identical CDR3 as well. This chain connects TRBV6-8 to TRBJ1-5; possible D gene TRBD1, 5 bases. Looked up from germline, CDR1 is MNHGY and CDR2 is SAAAGT. This CDR3 region has 13 residues. Trimming shortened V by 5 bases and J by 7 bases, and 12 bases separated the two germline ends. This chain's CDR3 is CASSGTGGQPQHF. The CDR3 DNA is TGTGCCAGCAGTGGGACGGGCGGGCAGCCCCAGCATTTT.

The chain is built from TRBV11-3 and TRBJ2-5; 11 bases map to TRBD2. Germline loops: CDR1 SGHNT, CDR2 YENEEA. The trim removed 3 bases at V and 7 bases at J, leaving 10 bases unmatched. The CDR3 has 16 amino acids. CDR3 bases: TGTGCCAGCAGCTTCACCCTAGCGGGGGGCTTTGTGACCCAGTACTTC. The encoded protein is CASSFTLAGGFVTQYF.

This clone was counted a few times. Here the CDR3 reads CASSLYPDAPYEQYF. The CDR3 bases are TGCGCCAGCAGCTTGTACCCGGACGCTCCCTACGAGCAGTACTTC. The chain carries TRBV5-1 and TRBJ2-7, with no clear D. V lost 1 base and J lost 2, with 13 bases in between. In germline, CDR1 is SGHRS, CDR2 YFSETQ. The length of the CDR3 is 15 residues.

Notes on this clone: One junction end disagrees with the germline gene, perhaps due to a read error. V gene TRBV28 combines with J gene TRBJ2-1; 7 bases are shared with TRBD1. From germline, CDR1 is MDHEN and CDR2 SYDVKM. CDR3 size: 16 residues. CDR3 sequence (DNA): TGTGCCATCAGTAGTGACAGGGTACCCACTTACAATGAGCAGTTCTTC. Its translation is CAISSDRVPTYNEQFF. The full variable domain, completed using reference TRBV28 and TRBJ2-1, is DVKVTQSSRYLVKRTGEKVFLECVQDMDHENMFWYRQDPGLGLRLIYFSYDVKMKEKGDIPEGYSVSREKKERFSLILESASTNQTSMYLCAISSDRVPTYNEQFFGPGTRLTVL.

The chain combines TRBV10-3 with TRBJ2-1, with a weak D call TRBD2 (6 bases). Germline loops: CDR1 ENHRY, CDR2 SYGVKD. This CDR3 is 17 amino acids long. V shed 0 bases and J shed 8 bases, with 20 bases lying between them. CDR3 nucleotides: TGTGCCATCAGTGAGTCAAGGGTGTTAGCCCCGGGGGATGAGCAGTTCTTC. This codes for CAISESRVLAPGDEQFF.

This clone was detected only a few times. This chain joins TRBV28 and TRBJ1-2, with D tentatively TRBD1 (6 bases). Germline V gene sequence: CDR1 MDHEN, CDR2 SYDVKM. The CDR3 runs 18 residues. V lost 3 bases to trimming and J lost 4 bases, with 24 bases between them. The CDR3 protein is CASSFHLLPWTASYGYTF. As DNA, the CDR3 is TGTGCCAGCAGTTTCCACCTCCTGCCCTGGACAGCTTCCTATGGCTACACCTTC.

This clone has a handful of counts. The chain couples TRBV28 to TRBJ1-2; 8 bases are a match to TRBD1. The V and J ends lost 3 bases and 8 bases, in that order; junction bases with no gene match: 14. This CDR3 has 16 residues. Germline V gene data show CDR1 as MDHEN and CDR2 as SYDVKM. CDR3 in DNA: TGTGCCAGCAGTTTGGCTCAAGGGCAGGGGGCGCGGGGCTACACCTTC. It codes for CASSLAQGQGARGYTF.

In this sample, this clone turned up many times. The V call is TRBV11-3, the J call TRBJ1-3; D is unclear. Germline V gene sequence: CDR1 SGHNT, CDR2 YENEEA. The germline V and J ends were trimmed by 5 bases and 0 bases, with 11 bases remaining between them. The CDR3 spans 15 residues. The CDR3 loop reads CASSQSHLSGNTIYF. The CDR3 coding sequence is TGTGCCAGCAGCCAGAGTCATCTCTCTGGAAACACCATATATTTT.

This clone was seen at least ten times. The chain couples TRBV9 to TRBJ2-3, with no clear D. Trimming took off 4 bases at V and 4 bases at J, with 7 bases between the two ends. There are 12 residues in the CDR3. The V gene's germline CDR1 is SGDLS and CDR2 YYNGEE. The CDR3 protein is CASSLEADTQYF. CDR3 DNA sequence: TGTGCCAGCAGCTTAGAGGCAGATACGCAGTATTTT.

In this sample, this clone turned up a few times. This chain connects TRBV10-2 to TRBJ1-1; TRBD1 aligns across 9 bases. The CDR3 sequence is 15 residues long. Germline CDR1 WSHSY, CDR2 SAAADI. The junction had 5 bases not matched to a gene; V was cut back by 2 bases and J by 4 bases. Here the CDR3 DNA reads TGCGCCAGCAGTGAGCACAGGGGGCGCGGCACTGAAGCTTTCTTT. It translates to CASSEHRGRGTEAFF.